This T cell receptor beta chain was recorded in a study of human T cells and chemical hapten exposure. Time point reported: patch test 2, 6 weeks after DPC sensitization. The treatment was: therapeutic diphenylcyclopropenone sensitization with weekly scalp DPC. Donors were 18 to 70-year-old alopecia patients suitable for DPC. TCRdb recomputed calls from the RACE reads with MiXCR, one row per CDR3 protein. The table includes a few hundred thousand distinct CDR3 sequences, roughly 6.3% detected once. Germline assignment: CDR1 SGHRS and CDR2 YFSETQ. The CDR3 is 16 residues long. As to this clonotype: Its ends do not fully match the called genes, so a read error is possible.

This TCR came from a woman between 18 and 29 years old with alopecia areata. Some clones in this sample may be carry-over from other donors' samples. The material sequenced was whole blood, taken in connection with sensitization to the hapten diphenylcyclopropenone (DPC). This chain connects TRBV5-1 to TRBJ2-3; D is possibly TRBD1 (7 bases). CDR3 nucleotide sequence: TGCGCCAGCAGATTGGAGGGGGCGCGGGATATAGATACGCAGTATTTT. Its translation is CASRLEGARDIDTQYF.